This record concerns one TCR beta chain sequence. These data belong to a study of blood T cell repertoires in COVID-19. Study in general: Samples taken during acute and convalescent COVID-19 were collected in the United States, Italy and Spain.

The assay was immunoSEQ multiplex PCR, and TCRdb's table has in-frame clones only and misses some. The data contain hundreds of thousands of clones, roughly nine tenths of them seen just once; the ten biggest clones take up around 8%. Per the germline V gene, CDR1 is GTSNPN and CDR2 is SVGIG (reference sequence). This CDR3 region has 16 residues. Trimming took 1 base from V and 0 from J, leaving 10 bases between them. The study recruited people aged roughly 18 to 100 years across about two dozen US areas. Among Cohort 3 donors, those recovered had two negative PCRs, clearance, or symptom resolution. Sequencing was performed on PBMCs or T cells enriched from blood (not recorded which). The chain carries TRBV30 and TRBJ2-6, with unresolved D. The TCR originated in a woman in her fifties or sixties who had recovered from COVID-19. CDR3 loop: CAWSGRSYSGANVLTF. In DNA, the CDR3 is TGTGCCTGGAGTGGCAGGTCTTACTCTGGGGCCAACGTCCTGACTTTC.